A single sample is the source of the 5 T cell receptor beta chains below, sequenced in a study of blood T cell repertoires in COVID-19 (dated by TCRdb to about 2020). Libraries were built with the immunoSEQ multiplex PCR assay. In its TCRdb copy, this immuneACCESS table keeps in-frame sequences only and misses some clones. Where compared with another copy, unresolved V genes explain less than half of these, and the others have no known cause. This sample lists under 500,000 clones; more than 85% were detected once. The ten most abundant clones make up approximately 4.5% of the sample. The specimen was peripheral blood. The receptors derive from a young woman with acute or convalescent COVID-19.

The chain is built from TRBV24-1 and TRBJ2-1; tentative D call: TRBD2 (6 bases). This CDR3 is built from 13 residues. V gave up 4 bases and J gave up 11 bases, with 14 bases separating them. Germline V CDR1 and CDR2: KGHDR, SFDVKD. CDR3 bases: TGTGCCACCAGTGAAGGGAGGAGCGGCAAGCAGTTCTTC. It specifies CATSEGRSGKQFF.

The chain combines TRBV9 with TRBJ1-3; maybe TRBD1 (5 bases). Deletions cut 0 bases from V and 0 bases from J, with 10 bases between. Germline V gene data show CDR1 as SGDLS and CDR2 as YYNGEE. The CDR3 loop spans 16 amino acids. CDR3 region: CASSVDLGASGNTIYF. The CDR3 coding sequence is TGTGCCAGCAGCGTAGATCTAGGGGCCTCTGGAAACACCATATATTTT. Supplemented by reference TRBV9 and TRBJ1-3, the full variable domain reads DSGVTQTPKHLITATGQRVTLRCSPRSGDLSVYWYQQSLDQGLQFLIQYYNGEERAKGNILERFSAQQFPDLHSELNLSSLELGDSALYFCASSVDLGASGNTIYFGEGSWLTVV.

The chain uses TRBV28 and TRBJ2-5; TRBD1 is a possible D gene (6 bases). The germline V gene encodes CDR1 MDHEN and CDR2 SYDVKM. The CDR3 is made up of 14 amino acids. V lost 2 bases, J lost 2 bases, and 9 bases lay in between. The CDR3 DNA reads TGTGCCAGCAGTTTACAGGGGATACAAGAGACCCAGTACTTC. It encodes CASSLQGIQETQYF.

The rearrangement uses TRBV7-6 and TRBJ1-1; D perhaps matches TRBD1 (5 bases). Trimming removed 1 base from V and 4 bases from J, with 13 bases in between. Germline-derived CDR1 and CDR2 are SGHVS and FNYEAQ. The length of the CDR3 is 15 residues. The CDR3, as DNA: TGTGCCAGCAGCTTAGGAACAGGCCGGAGCACTGAAGCTTTCTTT. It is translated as CASSLGTGRSTEAFF.

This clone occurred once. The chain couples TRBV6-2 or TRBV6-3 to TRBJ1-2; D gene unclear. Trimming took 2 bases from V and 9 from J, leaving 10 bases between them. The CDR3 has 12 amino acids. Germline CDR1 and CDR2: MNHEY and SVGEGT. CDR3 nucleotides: TGTGCCAGCAGTTACCATGACAAGCGCTACACCTTC. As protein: CASSYHDKRYTF.